The 20 T cell receptor beta chains in this list originate from one sample, sequenced in a study of cytomegalovirus exposure and HLA in healthy donors. Both 60 Vbeta primers and 13 Jbeta primers went into the PCR. Using immunoSEQ multiplex PCR, the repertoire was profiled, and TCRdb retains in-frame clones only, with some absent. The table records about 130,000 clones, 55% to 75% of them present only once. The material sequenced was PBMCs. These receptors originate from a human donor in good health.

The gene calls are TRBV10-2 and TRBJ1-4, with D uncertain. This CDR3 contains 16 residues. Germline assignment: CDR1 WSHSY and CDR2 SAAADI. The V and J ends lost 6 bases and 6 bases respectively, with 20 bases between them. Here the CDR3 reads CASRGRTAEDYEKLFF. As DNA, the CDR3 is TGCGCCAGCAGAGGTCGTACGGCAGAGGATTATGAAAAACTGTTTTTT.

This chain joins TRBV6-1 and TRBJ1-2; TRBD1 agrees at 7 bases. Germline CDR1 is MNHNS and CDR2 is SASEGT. The CDR3 totals 14 residues. With V trimmed by 6 bases and J by 1 base, 5 bases remained unmatched. The CDR3 loop reads CASSRDRLNYGYTF. The CDR3 coding sequence is TGTGCCAGCAGCCGGGACAGACTTAACTATGGCTACACCTTC.

The chain carries TRBV6-5 and TRBJ2-1; 7 bases agree with TRBD1. The V segment lost 5 bases and the J segment 6 bases; nucleotides outside the gene matches: 7. The CDR3 is 14 residues long. Germline V gene sequence: CDR1 MNHEY, CDR2 SVGAGI. CDR3 loop: CASSQTGRGNEQFF. The CDR3 nucleotides are TGTGCCAGCAGTCAGACAGGGCGCGGCAATGAGCAGTTCTTC.

This clone has just one count. The gene calls are TRBV30 and TRBJ2-1, with 9 bases that match TRBD2. The J segment lost 4 bases and the V segment lost 3 bases, leaving 7 bases of the junction unmatched. The CDR3 has 15 amino acids. Looked up from germline, CDR1 is GTSNPN and CDR2 is SVGIG (reference sequence). The CDR3 loop is CAWSRSGRLYNEQFF. The DNA for the CDR3 is TGTGCCTGGAGCAGAAGCGGGAGGCTATACAATGAGCAGTTCTTC.

A few counts support this clone. The chain couples TRBV5-4 to TRBJ2-2; perhaps TRBD2 as D (6 bases). The CDR3 runs to 14 residues. The germline V and J ends were trimmed by 7 bases and 0 bases, with 10 bases remaining between them. Germline CDR1 and CDR2: SGHNT and YYREEE (reference sequence). The CDR3 region is CASHREANTGELFF. The CDR3, as DNA: TGTGCCAGCCATAGGGAGGCGAACACCGGGGAGCTGTTTTTT.

The chain uses TRBV14 and TRBJ1-2; D not certain. The CDR3 contains 14 residues. V lost 2 bases, J lost 1 base, and 8 bases lay in between. Germline V gives CDR1 SGHDN, CDR2 FVKESK. DNA of the CDR3: TGTGCCAGCAGCCAAAGCTCCCTTAACTATGGCTACACCTTC. This codes for CASSQSSLNYGYTF. The full variable domain, rest sourced from reference TRBV14 and TRBJ1-2, is EAGVTQFPSHSVIEKGQTVTLRCDPISGHDNLYWYRRVMGKEIKFLLHFVKESKQDESGMPNNRFLAERTGGTYSTLKVQPAELEDSGVYFCASSQSSLNYGYTFGSGTRLTVV.

The chain employs TRBV4-1 and TRBJ1-2; D unresolved. Germline CDR1 and CDR2: MGHRA and YSYEKL. V shed 1 base and J shed 0 bases, with 12 bases lying between them. CDR3 length: 16 amino acids. The CDR3 nucleotides read TGCGCCAGCAGCCAAGCAAGGCGAACAGCTAACTATGGCTACACCTTC. Its translation: CASSQARRTANYGYTF.

The chain carries TRBV7-6 and TRBJ1-2; 7 bases agree with TRBD1. In germline, CDR1 is SGHVS, CDR2 FNYEAQ. The J segment lost 1 base and the V segment lost 1 base, leaving 9 bases of the junction unmatched. The CDR3 is 17 amino acids. This chain's CDR3 is CASSLVTGLNLNYGYTF. The CDR3 DNA reads TGTGCCAGCAGCTTAGTGACAGGGCTGAACCTTAACTATGGCTACACCTTC.

As DNA, the CDR3 is TGTGCCAGCAGCTCCCAGCGACAAGAGACCCAGTACTTC. Translation: CASSSQRQETQYF. The chain uses TRBV5-4 and TRBJ2-5; no definite D call. Per the germline V gene, CDR1 is SGHNT and CDR2 is YYREEE (reference sequence). This CDR3 comprises 13 residues. The V and J ends lost 3 bases and 2 bases respectively, with 8 bases between them.

V is TRBV4-2 and J is TRBJ2-1; D uncertain. Per the germline V gene, CDR1 is LGHNA and CDR2 is YNFKEQ. V was pared by 5 bases and J by 9 bases, with 14 bases between. The CDR3 contains 13 residues. The CDR3 coding sequence is TGTGCCAGCAGCACCCAGAATCTCGCTGAGCAGTTCTTC. It specifies CASSTQNLAEQFF.

This clone was seen more than once but under ten times. The chain has TRBV28 and TRBJ1-5, with 8 bases aligning to TRBD1. CDR1 MDHEN and CDR2 SYDVKM come from the germline V gene. V shed 5 bases, J shed 11 bases, and the junction held 14 bases outside the gene matches. The CDR3 covers 15 residues. The CDR3 here is CASSVQGAGAWSQHF. As DNA, the CDR3 is TGTGCCAGCAGTGTCCAGGGGGCGGGTGCTTGGTCCCAGCATTTT.

The chain has TRBV20-1 and TRBJ2-5, with 8 bases matching TRBD1. The J call could be wrong; TRBJ2-7 is a better fit for the DNA end. Germline V CDR1 and CDR2: DFQATT, SNEGSKA (reference sequence). This CDR3 is 11 amino acids long. Here the CDR3 DNA reads TGCAGTGCTACCAGGGGGCACGAGCAGTACTTC. This translates into CSATRGHEQYF.

V usage is TRBV7-9 and J usage is TRBJ2-3; 9 bases match TRBD2. CDR1 is SEHNR, CDR2 FQNEAQ, per germline (reference sequence). V shed 0 bases and J 0 bases; nucleotides not matched to a gene: 7. The CDR3 loop spans 18 amino acids. In DNA form, the CDR3 reads TGTGCCAGCAGCTTAGCTGGCGGGGGGGCCGCTAGCACAGATACGCAGTATTTT. Translation: CASSLAGGGAASTDTQYF.

V is TRBV28 and J is TRBJ2-7, with D possibly matching TRBD2 (5 bases). CDR1 MDHEN and CDR2 SYDVKM come from the germline V gene. This CDR3 has 15 amino acids. CDR3 protein: CATVEPSGSGYEQYF. The CDR3 DNA sequence: TGTGCGACGGTAGAGCCCAGTGGAAGCGGCTACGAGCAGTACTTC.

The genes are TRBV19 and TRBJ2-5; D is perhaps TRBD2 (6 bases). Germline assignment: CDR1 LNHDA and CDR2 SQIVND (reference sequence). Trimming removed 3 bases at V and 1 base at J, with 12 bases between. The CDR3 is made up of 15 amino acids. CDR3 sequence reads: CASSIGGWLQETQYF. The CDR3 nucleotides are TGTGCCAGTAGTATTGGGGGGTGGCTCCAAGAGACCCAGTACTTC.

The chain uses TRBV19 and TRBJ2-7; the match to TRBD2 covers 7 bases. Germline values: CDR1 LNHDA, CDR2 SQIVND (reference sequence). The CDR3 has 15 residues. The V and J ends lost 1 base and 6 bases, in that order; junction bases with no gene match: 9. CDR3 residues: CASSIGGGRSLEQYF. The CDR3, as DNA: TGTGCCAGTAGTATAGGAGGCGGGAGAAGCCTCGAGCAGTACTTC.

The chain has TRBV7-8 and TRBJ2-7, with 7 bases that match TRBD2. The CDR3 has 15 amino acids. Germline lookup yields CDR1 SGHVS and CDR2 FQNEAQ. Germline trimming cut 4 bases from V and 0 bases from J; bases unmatched to any gene: 6. CDR3 residues: CASSWPGGSSYEQYF. In DNA form, the CDR3 reads TGTGCCAGCAGCTGGCCCGGCGGGAGCTCCTACGAGCAGTACTTC.

This clone showed up just a few times. The chain joins TRBV7-2 to TRBJ1-1; 9 bases line up with TRBD1. The CDR3 spans 17 residues. Germline V gene data show CDR1 as SGHTA and CDR2 as FQGNSA. V lost 0 bases and J lost 4; bases outside the gene matches: 9. CDR3 loop: CASSLATGGHGITEAFF. The CDR3 bases are TGTGCCAGCAGCTTAGCCACAGGGGGCCACGGTATCACTGAAGCTTTCTTT.

This clone was counted between two and nine times. The J gene is TRBJ1-2, the V gene TRBV7-9; TRBD1 agrees at 7 bases. The germline V gene has CDR1 SEHNR and CDR2 FQNEAQ (reference sequence). V shed 4 bases and J 5 bases; nucleotides not matched to a gene: 10. This CDR3 spans 15 amino acids. CDR3 DNA sequence: TGTGCCAGCAGCTCCCGACAGGGCCTCGGGTATGGCTACACCTTC. Translating it yields CASSSRQGLGYGYTF.

The rearrangement uses TRBV7-9 and TRBJ2-7; TRBD1 agrees at 8 bases. This CDR3 is built from 14 residues. Germline assignment: CDR1 SEHNR and CDR2 FQNEAQ (reference sequence). The V segment lost 5 bases and the J segment 7 bases; nucleotides outside the gene matches: 10. The CDR3 DNA is TGTGCCAGCAGCCGGGGGACAGGCCTGGGGGAGCAGTACTTC. Translated, it gives CASSRGTGLGEQYF.